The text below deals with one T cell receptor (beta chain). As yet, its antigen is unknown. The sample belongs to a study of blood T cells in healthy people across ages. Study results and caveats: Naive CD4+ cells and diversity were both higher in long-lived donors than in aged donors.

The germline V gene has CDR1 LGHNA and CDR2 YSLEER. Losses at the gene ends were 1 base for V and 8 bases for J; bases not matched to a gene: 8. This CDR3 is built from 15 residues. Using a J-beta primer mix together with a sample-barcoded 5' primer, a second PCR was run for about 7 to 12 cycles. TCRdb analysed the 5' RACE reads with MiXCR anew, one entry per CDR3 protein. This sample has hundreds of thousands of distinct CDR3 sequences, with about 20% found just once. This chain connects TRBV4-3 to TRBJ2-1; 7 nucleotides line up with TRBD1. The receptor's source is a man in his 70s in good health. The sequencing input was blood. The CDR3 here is CASSQVGGSYDEQFF. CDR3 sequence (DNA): TGCGCCAGCAGCCAAGTAGGGGGCTCGTACGATGAGCAGTTCTTC.